Presented here are 25 T cell receptor beta chains from one specimen sequenced in a study of blood T cell repertoires in COVID-19. The data were produced by immunoSEQ multiplex PCR, yet TCRdb's version contains in-frame clones alone and is incomplete. The sample shows a few hundred thousand clones, 86% of them seen only once. Material: peripheral blood. All receptors derive from a woman in her 30s with active or convalescent COVID-19.

This chain links TRBV5-6 with TRBJ1-2, with D perhaps matching TRBD1 (6 bases). The CDR3 loop spans 16 amino acids. V lost 5 bases and J lost 4, with 21 bases in between. Germline CDR1 is SGHDT and CDR2 is YYEEEE. CDR3 sequence reads: CASSPTWTVTSYGYTF. CDR3 coding DNA: TGTGCCAGCAGTCCGACCTGGACAGTGACCTCCTATGGCTACACCTTC.

The chain uses TRBV7-8 and TRBJ2-7; possibly TRBD2 for D (5 bases). Trimming pared 1 base from V and 2 bases from J, leaving 12 bases between. Looked up from germline, CDR1 is SGHVS and CDR2 is FQNEAQ. The CDR3 loop spans 15 amino acids. The DNA of the CDR3 is TGTGCCAGCAGCTTAGAGATGGGCGGGCCCTACGAGCAGTACTTC. It translates to CASSLEMGGPYEQYF.

The chain links TRBV28 to TRBJ2-1; 9 bases are shared with TRBD1. J gave up 4 bases and V 6 bases, and 7 bases lay outside the gene matches. Per germline, CDR1 MDHEN and CDR2 SYDVKM. The CDR3 runs 15 residues. The CDR3 DNA sequence: TGTGCCAGCAGCCAATCCGGGACAGGGTACAATGAGCAGTTCTTC. Its protein is CASSQSGTGYNEQFF.

The chain combines TRBV7-9 with TRBJ2-3; 8 positions agree with TRBD2. The CDR3 spans 16 residues. The V gene end was trimmed by 4 bases and the J gene end by 0 bases; junction bases not matched to a gene: 6. Germline V gene data show CDR1 as SEHNR and CDR2 as FQNEAQ (reference sequence). In nucleotides, the CDR3 is TGTGCCAGCAGCTGGGAATCTAGCGGGAGCACAGATACGCAGTATTTT. Its protein is CASSWESSGSTDTQYF.

This chain joins TRBV7-9 and TRBJ2-7; 10 positions agree with TRBD2. This CDR3 contains 16 residues. J was trimmed by 3 bases and V by 4 bases; bases with no gene match: 9. The germline CDR1 and CDR2 sequences are SEHNR and FQNEAQ (reference sequence). The CDR3 sequence: CASSSGSGGFLYEQYF. CDR3 bases: TGTGCCAGCAGCTCCGGTAGCGGGGGGTTCCTCTACGAGCAGTACTTC.

This chain links TRBV30 with TRBJ1-6; D may be TRBD1 (6 bases). Germline-derived CDR1 and CDR2 are GTSNPN and SVGIG (reference sequence). The CDR3 extends over 12 amino acids. Trimming took 4 bases from V and 7 from J, leaving 8 bases between them. The CDR3 DNA reads TGTGCCTGGACCCAGGGGAATTCACCCCTCCACTTT. Encoded protein: CAWTQGNSPLHF.

The gene calls are TRBV19 and TRBJ2-3, with TRBD1 identical over 12 bases. This CDR3 contains 14 residues. The germline V gene has CDR1 LNHDA and CDR2 SQIVND (reference sequence). After removal of 10 bases from V and 6 bases from J, the junction contained 8 bases not matched to a gene. The chain's CDR3 is CATRDRGRRDTQYF. CDR3 DNA: TGTGCCACCCGGGACAGGGGGCGTCGCGATACGCAGTATTTT.

J is TRBJ2-5 and V is TRBV28, with 12 bases identical to TRBD2. The CDR3 is made up of 17 amino acids. J was trimmed by 0 bases and V by 3 bases; bases with no gene match: 5. Per the germline V gene, CDR1 is MDHEN and CDR2 is SYDVKM. CDR3 bases: TGTGCCAGCAGTTTGACTAGCGGGGGCCTGTACCAAGAGACCCAGTACTTC. Its translation: CASSLTSGGLYQETQYF.

The chain joins TRBV10-3 to TRBJ2-3, with unresolved D. This CDR3 has 14 residues. Trimming cost V 5 bases and J 4 bases, with 13 bases left between them. Germline V gene sequence: CDR1 ENHRY, CDR2 SYGVKD. CDR3 protein: CAISFSSVPDTQYF. The DNA of the CDR3 is TGTGCCATCAGTTTCTCTAGTGTTCCAGATACGCAGTATTTT.

The CDR3 coding sequence is TGTGCCAGCAGTTACTCCGGGACTAGCCCCGCGCAGTTCTTC. Its translation is CASSYSGTSPAQFF. The chain employs TRBV6-2 or TRBV6-3 and TRBJ2-1; 9 nucleotides align to TRBD2. This CDR3 is 14 amino acids long. Germline V gene lookup returns CDR1 MNHEY and CDR2 SVGEGT. V gave up 0 bases and J gave up 12 bases; unmatched junction bases: 6.

The rearrangement joins TRBV5-6 to TRBJ1-3, with TRBD1 matching over 7 bases. The junction had 6 bases not matched to a gene; V was cut back by 4 bases and J by 2 bases. The CDR3 is 15 amino acids. Germline CDR1 reads SGHDT; CDR2 reads YYEEEE. CDR3 nucleotides: TGTGCCAGCAGCACCCCGGACAGGACTGGAAACACCATATATTTT. Its translation is CASSTPDRTGNTIYF.

This clone was seen a handful of times. The chain links TRBV28 to TRBJ1-1; perhaps TRBD1 as D (6 bases). Germline V gene sequence: CDR1 MDHEN, CDR2 SYDVKM. This CDR3 comprises 15 residues. V was cut by 6 bases and J by 1 base, with 15 bases left in between. In nucleotides, the CDR3 is TGTGCCAGCAGAAAATGGGACACCAAGAACACTGAAGCTTTCTTT. Translating it yields CASRKWDTKNTEAFF.

The table lists this clone with a count of one. The chain links TRBV30 to TRBJ1-6; no reliable D call. CDR1 and CDR2 from the germline V gene are GTSNPN and SVGIG (reference sequence). Trimming pared 3 bases from V and 0 bases from J, leaving 9 bases between. This CDR3 comprises 15 residues. The chain's CDR3 is CAWRRESSYNSPLHF. The DNA for the CDR3 is TGTGCCTGGAGGCGGGAAAGCTCCTATAATTCACCCCTCCACTTT.

The CDR3 reads CASSPGTGLGYGYTF. CDR3 bases: TGTGCCAGCAGCCCGGGGACAGGTTTGGGCTATGGCTACACCTTC. The chain joins TRBV5-5 to TRBJ1-2; the match to TRBD1 covers 8 bases. The CDR3 is made up of 15 amino acids. Looked up from germline, CDR1 is SGHKS and CDR2 is YYEKEE (reference sequence). J gave up 4 bases and V 4 bases, and 9 bases lay outside the gene matches.

The genes are TRBV5-1 and TRBJ1-3, with unresolved D. The CDR3 runs to 15 residues. V lost 1 base and J lost 1, with 9 bases in between. Germline V gene lookup returns CDR1 SGHRS and CDR2 YFSETQ. In DNA, the CDR3 is TGCGCCAGCAGCTTGAACGTACAATCTGGAAACACCATATATTTT. This sequence encodes CASSLNVQSGNTIYF.

The chain uses TRBV27 and TRBJ2-1; TRBD2 matches 7 bases. Trimming at V came to 8 bases and at J to 7 bases, leaving 11 bases not matched to a gene. Germline V lookup: CDR1 MNHEY, CDR2 SMNVEV (reference sequence). This CDR3 spans 14 amino acids. CDR3 loop: CASGLGGYYNEQFF. The CDR3 bases are TGTGCCAGCGGACTGGGGGGGTACTATAATGAGCAGTTCTTC.

This chain connects TRBV6-5 to TRBJ1-2, with a tentative D call TRBD1 (5 bases). Trimming took off 0 bases at V and 7 bases at J, with 18 bases between the two ends. Germline V gene lookup returns CDR1 MNHEY and CDR2 SVGAGI. The CDR3 has 16 amino acids. This CDR3 reads CASSYSSRGGIIGYTF. The CDR3 DNA is TGTGCCAGCAGTTACTCCTCCCGGGGCGGGATAATTGGCTACACCTTC.

The chain uses TRBV3-1 (or the pseudogene TRBV3-2) and TRBJ1-4, with TRBD1 identical over 7 bases. V lost 2 bases and J lost 7; bases outside the gene matches: 7. The germline V gene has CDR1 LGHDT and CDR2 YNNKEL (reference sequence). This CDR3 is 15 amino acids long. CDR3 DNA sequence: TGTGCCAGCAGCCAACTCGGGACAGTAAGTGAAAAACTGTTTTTT. Translating it yields CASSQLGTVSEKLFF.

The chain uses TRBV25-1 and TRBJ2-7, with 8 bases fitting TRBD1. Germline V gene lookup returns CDR1 MGHDK and CDR2 SYGVNS. This CDR3 region has 13 residues. V trimming: 6 bases; J trimming: 2 bases; junction bases outside the gene matches: 3. The CDR3 region is CASRGQVAYEQYF. The CDR3 region has the DNA TGTGCCAGCAGGGGACAGGTAGCCTACGAGCAGTACTTC.

The chain uses TRBV7-2 and TRBJ2-3, with 8 positions matching TRBD2. CDR3 length equals 16 residues. The germline V gene encodes CDR1 SGHTA and CDR2 FQGNSA. V was pared by 5 bases and J by 2 bases, with 9 bases of the junction left unmatched. DNA of the CDR3: TGTGCCAGCAGCCGCCCTCGCGGGGGGATCACAGATACGCAGTATTTT. This codes for CASSRPRGGITDTQYF.

The chain has TRBV19 and TRBJ1-5; D unresolved. The CDR3 has 16 residues. CDR1 is LNHDA, CDR2 SQIVND, per germline (reference sequence). Trimming cost V 4 bases and J 2 bases, with 15 bases left between them. The CDR3 DNA is TGTGCCAGTAGTAAACTAGGAGGGTCGCGCAATCAGCCCCAGCATTTT. This gives the protein CASSKLGGSRNQPQHF.

The chain recombines TRBV28 with TRBJ1-6; D remains unclear. V was cut by 3 bases and J by 0 bases, with 6 bases left in between. Per germline, CDR1 MDHEN and CDR2 SYDVKM. The CDR3 contains 15 residues. CDR3 sequence reads: CASSLVSSYNSPLHF. DNA for the CDR3: TGTGCCAGCAGTTTGGTGAGCTCCTATAATTCACCCCTCCACTTT. The complete variable domain, with remaining parts taken from reference TRBV28 and TRBJ1-6, reads DVKVTQSSRYLVKRTGEKVFLECVQDMDHENMFWYRQDPGLGLRLIYFSYDVKMKEKGDIPEGYSVSREKKERFSLILESASTNQTSMYLCASSLVSSYNSPLHFGNGTRLTVT.

The chain uses TRBV10-2 and TRBJ2-2, with D possibly TRBD2 on 5 matching bases. This CDR3 comprises 17 residues. Germline V CDR1 and CDR2: WSHSY, SAAADI. The V gene lost 2 bases and the J gene lost 0 bases, with 13 bases spanning the gap. In DNA, the CDR3 is TGCGCCAGCAGTGAGGGGTCTAGCAGGCCGAACACCGGGGAGCTGTTTTTT. This translates into CASSEGSSRPNTGELFF.

The V call is TRBV6-2 or TRBV6-3, the J call TRBJ2-1; TRBD2 agrees at 12 bases. V was clipped by 0 bases and J by 10 bases; unmatched bases: 10. The length of the CDR3 is 17 residues. Germline CDR1 MNHEY, CDR2 SVGEGT. As DNA, the CDR3 is TGTGCCAGCAGTTACTCGGAAATTACTAGCGGGGGGCCGGAGCAGTTCTTC. Encoded protein: CASSYSEITSGGPEQFF.

The rearrangement uses TRBV5-1 and TRBJ1-2; 9 bases agree with TRBD1. Germline-derived CDR1 and CDR2 are SGHRS and YFSETQ. The CDR3 contains 15 residues. V lost 4 bases to trimming and J lost 3 bases; unmatched junction nucleotides: 7. The CDR3 nucleotides read TGCGCCAGCAGCCAATGGACAGGGGTGGACTATGGCTACACCTTC. Translating gives CASSQWTGVDYGYTF.